This T cell receptor (beta chain) was found in a study of cytomegalovirus exposure and HLA in healthy donors. Germline values: CDR1 SGHTS, CDR2 YDEGEE. This CDR3 comprises 15 residues. V was clipped by 2 bases and J by 3 bases, with 12 bases between them. The PCR was carried out with 60 Vbeta primers and 13 Jbeta primers. Libraries were prepared by immunoSEQ multiplex PCR; TCRdb keeps only in-frame clonotypes and omits some of them. The sample lists about 140,000 clones; about 78% were seen once. The TCR sequence derives from a man aged 18 to 35 in good health and CMV-seronegative. The chain joins TRBV5-8 to TRBJ2-1, with a tentative D call TRBD2 (5 bases). The sample taken for sequencing was PBMCs. The CDR3 here is CASSFASDYYNEQFF. DNA for the CDR3: TGTGCCAGCAGCTTTGCCAGCGACTACTACAATGAGCAGTTCTTC.